The present T cell receptor beta chain was sequenced within a study of graft-versus-host responses after intestinal transplantation. Findings of the study overall: With peak circulating GvH clone levels came an association with early post-transplant HvG declines.

Profiling relied on immunoSEQ multiplex PCR, and the TCRdb table lists in-frame clones only, not all of them. The sample has about 100,000 clones, more than 75% seen once. This CDR3 has 15 residues. The V gene's germline CDR1 is MGHRA and CDR2 YSYEKL. Trimming removed 1 base at V and 5 bases at J, with 12 bases between. In the case of this clone: The antigen is unknown.

The V gene is TRBV4-1, the J gene TRBJ1-5; D remains unclear. The material was unstimulated CD4+ T cells sorted from spleen or lymph node cells, obtained before transplant. The receptor comes from a human donor who was the organ donor for an intestinal transplant. The CDR3 DNA reads as TGCGCCAGCAGCCAAGGCCAATTCTACGATCAGCCCCAGCATTTT. Its protein product is CASSQGQFYDQPQHF.